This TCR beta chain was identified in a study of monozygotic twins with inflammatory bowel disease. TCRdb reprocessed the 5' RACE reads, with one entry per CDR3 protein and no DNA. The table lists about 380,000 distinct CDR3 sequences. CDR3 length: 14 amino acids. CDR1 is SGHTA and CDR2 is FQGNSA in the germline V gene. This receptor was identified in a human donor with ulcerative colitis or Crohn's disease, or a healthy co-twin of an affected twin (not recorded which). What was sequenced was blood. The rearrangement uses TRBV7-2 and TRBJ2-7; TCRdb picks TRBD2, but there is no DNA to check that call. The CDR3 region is CASSAGRVSYEQYF.